A selection of T cell receptor beta chains follows, all from one sample in a study of blood T cell repertoires in COVID-19. The repertoire was sequenced with immunoSEQ multiplex PCR; TCRdb's copy has only in-frame clones and lacks some. Of some 180,000 clones listed, 81% are singletons. Sequenced input: peripheral blood. Receptors were obtained from a middle-aged woman with COVID-19, enrolled during active disease. The CDR3 runs from the conserved cysteine through the conserved F or W. The D gene is left open where the match is weak. The size of a clone is reported for some rows only, either as once, few or many, or as a class for expanded clones.

TRBV30	-	TRBD1	TRBJ2-2	TGTGCCTGGAGCAGGACAGGGGCCGGGGAGCTGTTTTTT	CAWSRTGAGELFF
TRBV2	-	TRBD1	TRBJ1-6	TGTGCCAGCGCTGGACAGGAGATTTCACCCCTCCACTTT	CASAGQEISPLHF
TRBV14	-	-	TRBJ2-1	TGTGCCAGCAGTCCGGGGAGCGGAGCCTCCTTCTACAATGAGCAGTTCTTC	CASSPGSGASFYNEQFF
TRBV5-5	-	-	TRBJ2-1	TGTGCCAGCAGCTTGGTGTTCAGTCTCCCCCCCAATGAGCAGTTCTTC	CASSLVFSLPPNEQFF
TRBV5-1	once	TRBD1	TRBJ2-1	TGCGCCAGCAGTACAGGGGGCCCTTACAATGAGCAGTTCTTC	CASSTGGPYNEQFF
TRBV30	-	TRBD1	TRBJ1-2	TGTGCCTGGAGGGCCTTTCAAACAGGGGGTACTTCTTATGGCTACACCTTC	CAWRAFQTGGTSYGYTF
TRBV5-6	once	-	TRBJ1-1	TGTGCCAGCAGCTTGGTAGGAGGTATGAACACTGAAGCTTTCTTT	CASSLVGGMNTEAFF
TRBV18	-	-	TRBJ1-4	TGTGCCAGCTCAGCGGGACCCTCGGGTGAAAAACTGTTTTTT	CASSAGPSGEKLFF
TRBV19	many	-	TRBJ1-5	TGTGCCAGTAGTATGAAGGGGAATCAGCCCCAGCATTTT	CASSMKGNQPQHF
TRBV28	-	TRBD1	TRBJ1-5	TGTGCCAGCAGCAGGGGGCAAAGCAATCAGCCCCAGCATTTT	CASSRGQSNQPQHF
TRBV18	-	TRBD1	TRBJ1-4	TGTGCCAGCTCACGACAGGGTGAAAAACTGTTTTTT	CASSRQGEKLFF
TRBV5-4	-	-	TRBJ1-2	TGTGCCAGCAGCTTGGGGGCAGGCAGCTATGGCTACACCTTC	CASSLGAGSYGYTF
TRBV20-1	-	TRBD1	TRBJ2-1	TGCAGTGTCAAGAGGGGGCCAGAGCAGTTCTTC	CSVKRGPEQFF
TRBV11-2	few	-	TRBJ2-1	TGTGCCAGCAGCTTAGCGGCTAGCTCCTACAATGAGCAGTTCTTC	CASSLAASSYNEQFF
TRBV5-1	-	-	TRBJ2-7	TGCGCCAGCTATGATAGCGGTTACTCCTACGAGCAGTACTTC	CASYDSGYSYEQYF
TRBV5-4	-	-	TRBJ1-1	TGTGCCAGCAGCCTTATAGAGAACACTGAAGCTTTCTTT	CASSLIENTEAFF
TRBV24-1	-	TRBD2	TRBJ2-5	TGTGCCACCAGTAAGACTAGCGGAGGAGAGACCCAGTACTTC	CATSKTSGGETQYF
TRBV15	-	TRBD2	TRBJ2-3	TGTGCCACCAGCAGAGATCTAGCGGGGGCTAGCACAGATACGCAGTATTTT	CATSRDLAGASTDTQYF
TRBV5-4	-	-	TRBJ1-1	TGTGCCAGCAGCTTACTTCAGGAGAACACTGAAGCTTTCTTT	CASSLLQENTEAFF
TRBV6-6	-	TRBD1	TRBJ2-1	TGTGCCAGCAGTCGGGATGCCTACTCGGGACAGCTCTACAATGAGCAGTTCTTC	CASSRDAYSGQLYNEQFF
TRBV7-6	-	TRBD1	TRBJ2-3	TGTGCCAGCAGCTCCCCCCGGGGACAGACCACAGATACGCAGTATTTT	CASSSPRGQTTDTQYF
TRBV7-9	-	TRBD2	TRBJ2-1	TGTGCCAGCAGCTATTTTAGGACTAGCTCCTACAATGAGCAGTTCTTC	CASSYFRTSSYNEQFF
TRBV7-9	-	-	TRBJ1-1	TGTGCCAGCAGCACGACCGGGAGGACAAACACTGAAGCTTTCTTT	CASSTTGRTNTEAFF
TRBV2	many	TRBD1	TRBJ1-4	TGTGCCAGCAGGCGGGACAGGGGGAATGAAAAACTGTTTTTT	CASRRDRGNEKLFF
TRBV4-1	-	-	TRBJ1-2	TGCGCCAGCAGCCAAGGAACAGAGAACTATGGCTACACCTTC	CASSQGTENYGYTF
TRBV5-4	-	TRBD2	TRBJ2-1	TGTGCCAGCAGCCTCGCGGGGGGAGCCTCCTACAATGAGCAGTTCTTC	CASSLAGGASYNEQFF
TRBV2	-	TRBD2	TRBJ2-1	TGTGCCAGCAGGACGGGACTAGCGGATCTCCACTACAATGAGCAGTTCTTC	CASRTGLADLHYNEQFF
TRBV11-2	-	TRBD1	TRBJ2-3	TGTGCCAGCAGAAGACAGGGGCACACTAGCACAGATACGCAGTATTTT	CASRRQGHTSTDTQYF
TRBV15	-	-	TRBJ1-2	TGTGCCACCAGCAGAGATAGCAGGGTTGGGGATGGCTACACCTTC	CATSRDSRVGDGYTF
TRBV29-1	-	-	TRBJ2-1	TGCAGCGCCATATGGAGTGCGGTGTCCAATGAGCAGTTCTTC	CSAIWSAVSNEQFF
TRBV18	-	TRBD2	TRBJ2-7	TGTGCCAGCTCACTCTGGACTAGCGGGAGCCACGAGCAGTACTTC	CASSLWTSGSHEQYF
TRBV5-1	-	TRBD1	TRBJ2-3	TGCGCCAGCACCGGTTGGGACAGTAGCACAGATACGCAGTATTTT	CASTGWDSSTDTQYF
TRBV5-1	-	TRBD2	TRBJ2-3	TGCGCCAGCAGCACGGGACTAGCGGGAGTGAATACGCAGTATTTT	CASSTGLAGVNTQYF
TRBV6-4	few	-	TRBJ2-3	TGTGCCAGCAGTGAGAATAGTCTCGCAGATACGCAGTATTTT	CASSENSLADTQYF
TRBV9	-	-	TRBJ1-2	TGTGCCAGCAGCGCCCGAGGTGGTAACTATGGCTACACCTTC	CASSARGGNYGYTF
TRBV25-1	-	-	TRBJ2-6	TGTGCCAGCATGGGAGCTGGGGCCAACGTCCTGACTTTC	CASMGAGANVLTF
TRBV6-5	few	-	TRBJ2-3	TGTGCCAGCAGTAATGAGATGACGCAGTATTTT	CASSNEMTQYF
TRBV2	once	TRBD2	TRBJ2-5	TGTGCCAGCAGTGAAGCGCGCATAAGCGGGAGTCAAGAGACCCAGTACTTC	CASSEARISGSQETQYF
TRBV5-4	-	TRBD1	TRBJ2-2	TGTGCCAGCAGCCCGGACAGGTGGAACACCGGGGAGCTGTTTTTT	CASSPDRWNTGELFF
TRBV6-4	-	TRBD2	TRBJ2-3	TGTGCCAGCAGTGACGAGGCTAGCGGCTCTTTCACAGATACGCAGTATTTT	CASSDEASGSFTDTQYF
TRBV15	-	-	TRBJ1-3	TGTGCCACCAGCAGCACTGAGAGGGATCCTGGAAACACCATATATTTT	CATSSTERDPGNTIYF
TRBV20-1	-	TRBD2	TRBJ2-1	TGCAGTGCTAGTCCTGCTGCGGGAGTCTTAGGGTATGAGCAGTTCTTC	CSASPAAGVLGYEQFF
TRBV9	many	-	TRBJ2-1	TGTGCCAGCAGCGTGGGGGGATCCCACAATGAGCAGTTCTTC	CASSVGGSHNEQFF
TRBV7-9	once	-	TRBJ1-2	TGTGCCAGCAGCATACACCTCAACTATGGCTACACCTTC	CASSIHLNYGYTF
TRBV6-5	-	-	TRBJ1-4	TGTGCCAGCAGACTAAACCAATGGAGCGAAAAACTGTTTTTT	CASRLNQWSEKLFF
TRBV29-1	-	-	TRBJ2-5	TGCAGCGTTGGAGGTGAGACCCAGTACTTC	CSVGGETQYF
TRBV2	many	TRBD1	TRBJ1-2	TGTGCCAGCGCCCCGGGGCAGGGGGTAGGCTACACCTTC	CASAPGQGVGYTF
TRBV6-5	-	-	TRBJ1-3	TGTGCCAGCAGTCGTGAGTTGAGCTCTGGAAACACCATATATTTT	CASSRELSSGNTIYF
TRBV12-3/TRBV12-4	-	-	TRBJ1-2	TGTGCCAGCAGCCAACTAGCTAACTATGGCTACACCTTC	CASSQLANYGYTF
TRBV19	once	-	TRBJ1-3	TGTGCCAGTACCCCACTACAAAACGGAAACACCATATATTTT	CASTPLQNGNTIYF
TRBV11-2	-	TRBD2	TRBJ2-3	TGTGCCAGCAGCTTAGATGCGGGAGAAGGGGATACGCAGTATTTT	CASSLDAGEGDTQYF
TRBV28	-	-	TRBJ1-5	TGTGCCAGCAGTTTGGGGACAATCGGTAGCAATCAGCCCCAGCATTTT	CASSLGTIGSNQPQHF
TRBV5-6	many	-	TRBJ1-3	TGTGCCAGCAGCTTGGCCGCGGTATCAGGAAACACCATATATTTT	CASSLAAVSGNTIYF
TRBV14	-	TRBD1	TRBJ1-2	TGTGCCAGCAGCCAAGGCAGGGGGGATGGCTACACCTTC	CASSQGRGDGYTF